The T cell receptor beta chain described here comes from a study of blood T cell repertoires in COVID-19. Trimming took off 10 bases at V and 0 bases at J, with 10 bases between the two ends. The length of the CDR3 is 13 residues. Germline V gene lookup returns CDR1 WSHSY and CDR2 SAAADI. The table came from immunoSEQ multiplex PCR; TCRdb's copy has only in-frame clones and leaves some out. The sample shows 120,000 or so clones, 88% of them seen only once. Material for sequencing was peripheral blood. J is TRBJ1-5 and V is TRBV10-2; D not resolved. The TCR sequence derives from a human donor in a cohort sampled during active COVID-19. The CDR3 DNA follows: TGCGCCACCGCGGTGGGTAGCAATCAGCCCCAGCATTTT. Its protein product is CATAVGSNQPQHF.